This TCR beta chain was recorded in a study of OX40 agonist ivuxolimab in advanced cancers. Study details: Of the participants, approximately 36% had some prior anti-PD-1, anti-PD-L1 or anti-CTLA-4 therapy, which was allowed.

About this clone itself: Its specificity is unknown.

CDR1 is MNHEY, CDR2 SMNVEV, per germline (reference sequence). The CDR3 sequence is 13 residues long. V shed 6 bases and J shed 0 bases, with 8 bases lying between them. Clones were sequenced by immunoSEQ multiplex PCR, and TCRdb holds only the in-frame ones, with some missing. The table has 65,000 to 80,000 clones, around nine tenths seen once; the top ten hold 0.2% to 0.3%. Findings and caveats of the study: Dose levels from 0.1 to 3.0 mg/kg saw CD4+ and CD8+ blood T cells expand clonally by week 6.

The clonotype comes from an adult with an advanced solid tumor such as melanoma, head and neck, liver or kidney cancer. The sequencing here drew on CD4+ or CD8+ T cells sorted from blood, taken in a trial of the OX40 agonist ivuxolimab. The chain carries TRBV27 and TRBJ1-1; D is uncertain. CDR3 sequence (DNA): TGTGCCAGCAGCTCTACCATGAACACTGAAGCTTTCTTT. Translation gives CASSSTMNTEAFF.